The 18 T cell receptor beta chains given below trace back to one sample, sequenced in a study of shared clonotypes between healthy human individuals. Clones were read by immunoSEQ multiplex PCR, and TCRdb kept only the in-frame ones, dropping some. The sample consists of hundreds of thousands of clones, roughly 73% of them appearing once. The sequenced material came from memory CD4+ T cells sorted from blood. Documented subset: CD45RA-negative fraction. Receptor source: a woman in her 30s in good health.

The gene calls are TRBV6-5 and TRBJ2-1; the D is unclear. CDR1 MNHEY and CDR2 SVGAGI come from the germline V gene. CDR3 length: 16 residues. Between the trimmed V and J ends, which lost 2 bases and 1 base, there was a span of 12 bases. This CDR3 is CASSYAHPASYNEQFF. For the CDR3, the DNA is TGTGCCAGCAGTTACGCCCATCCAGCTTCCTACAATGAGCAGTTCTTC.

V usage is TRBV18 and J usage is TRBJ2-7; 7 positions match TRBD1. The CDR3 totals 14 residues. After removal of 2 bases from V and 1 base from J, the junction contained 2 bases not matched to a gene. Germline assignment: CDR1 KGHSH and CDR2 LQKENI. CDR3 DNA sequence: TGTGCCAGCTCACCAACAGGGGCGTCCTACGAGCAGTACTTC. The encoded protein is CASSPTGASYEQYF.

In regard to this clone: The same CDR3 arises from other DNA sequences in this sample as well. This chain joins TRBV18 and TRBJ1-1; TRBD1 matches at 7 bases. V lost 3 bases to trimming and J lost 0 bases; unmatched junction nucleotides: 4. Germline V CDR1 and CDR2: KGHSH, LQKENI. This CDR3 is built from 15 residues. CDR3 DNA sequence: TGTGCCAGCTCACCCGCGACAGGGTTGAACACTGAAGCTTTCTTT. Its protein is CASSPATGLNTEAFF.

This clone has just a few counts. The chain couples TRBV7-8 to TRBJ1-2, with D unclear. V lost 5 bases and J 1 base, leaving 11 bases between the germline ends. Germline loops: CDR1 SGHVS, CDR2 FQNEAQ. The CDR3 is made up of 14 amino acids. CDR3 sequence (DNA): TGTGCCAGCAGCCCGAGGGAGGATAACTATGGCTACACCTTC. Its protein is CASSPREDNYGYTF. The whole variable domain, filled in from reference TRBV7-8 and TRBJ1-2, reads GAGVSQSPRYKVAKRGQDVALRCDPISGHVSLFWYQQALGQGPEFLTYFQNEAQLDKSGLPSDRFFAERPEGSVSTLKIQRTQQEDSAVYLCASSPREDNYGYTFGSGTRLTVV.

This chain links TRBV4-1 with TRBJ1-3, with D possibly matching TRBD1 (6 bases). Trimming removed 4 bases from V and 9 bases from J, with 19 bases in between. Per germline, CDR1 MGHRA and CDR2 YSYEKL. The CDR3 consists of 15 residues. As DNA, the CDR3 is TGCGCCAGCAGCCCCTATGACAGGACGGGAGGCACCATATATTTT. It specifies CASSPYDRTGGTIYF.

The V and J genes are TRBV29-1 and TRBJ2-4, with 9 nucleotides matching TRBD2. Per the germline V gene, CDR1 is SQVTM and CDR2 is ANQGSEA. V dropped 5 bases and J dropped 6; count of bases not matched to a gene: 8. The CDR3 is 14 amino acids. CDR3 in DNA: TGCAGCGTTCGACTAGCGGTGGCCGGAAACATTCAGTACTTC. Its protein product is CSVRLAVAGNIQYF.

The CDR3 protein is CASSLDGRKPHYEQYF. The CDR3 nucleotides are TGCGCCAGCAGCTTGGACGGGAGAAAACCTCACTACGAGCAGTACTTC. The rearrangement links TRBV5-1 to TRBJ2-7, with D possibly matching TRBD2 (6 bases). The CDR3 spans 16 residues. V was cut by 0 bases and J by 3 bases, with 16 bases left in between. CDR1 and CDR2 from the germline V gene are SGHRS and YFSETQ.

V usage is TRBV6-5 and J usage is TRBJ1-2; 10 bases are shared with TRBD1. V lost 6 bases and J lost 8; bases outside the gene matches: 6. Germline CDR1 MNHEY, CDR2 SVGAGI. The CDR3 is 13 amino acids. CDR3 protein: CASRDRGMGGYTF. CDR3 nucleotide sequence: TGTGCCAGCAGGGACAGGGGGATGGGGGGCTACACCTTC.

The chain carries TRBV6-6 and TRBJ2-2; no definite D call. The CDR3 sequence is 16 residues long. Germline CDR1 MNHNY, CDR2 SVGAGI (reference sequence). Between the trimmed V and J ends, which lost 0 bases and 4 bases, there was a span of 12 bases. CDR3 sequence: CASSYSIGVGTGELFF. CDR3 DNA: TGTGCCAGCAGTTACTCGATAGGAGTGGGCACCGGGGAGCTGTTTTTT.

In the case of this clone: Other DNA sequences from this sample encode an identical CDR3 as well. The CDR3 loop is CASSSGQGYSYEQYF. The CDR3 DNA sequence: TGTGCCAGCAGCTCGGGGCAGGGATACTCCTACGAGCAGTACTTC. The chain carries TRBV5-6 and TRBJ2-7, with D tentatively TRBD1 or TRBD2 (5 bases each). Germline-derived CDR1 and CDR2 are SGHDT and YYEEEE. The CDR3 loop spans 15 amino acids. V lost 3 bases to trimming and J lost 0 bases, with 13 bases between them.

The CDR3 reads CASKRQLDYNEQFF. The CDR3 bases are TGTGCCAGCAAACGGCAACTGGATTACAATGAGCAGTTCTTC. The chain employs TRBV6-1 and TRBJ2-1; D gene unclear. This CDR3 comprises 14 residues. Germline-derived CDR1 and CDR2 are MNHNS and SASEGT. Trimming cost V 7 bases and J 4 bases, with 14 bases left between them.

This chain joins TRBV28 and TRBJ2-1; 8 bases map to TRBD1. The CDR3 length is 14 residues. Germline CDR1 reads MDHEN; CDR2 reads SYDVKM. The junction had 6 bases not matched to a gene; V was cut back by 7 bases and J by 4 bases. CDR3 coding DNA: TGTGCCAGCACTGGACAGGGAACTTACAATGAGCAGTTCTTC. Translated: CASTGQGTYNEQFF.

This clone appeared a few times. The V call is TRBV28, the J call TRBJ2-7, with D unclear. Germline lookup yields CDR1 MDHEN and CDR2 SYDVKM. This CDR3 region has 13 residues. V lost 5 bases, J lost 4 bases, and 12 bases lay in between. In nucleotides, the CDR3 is TGTGCCAGCAGTCAAACCCCCCATTACGAGCAGTACTTC. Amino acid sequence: CASSQTPHYEQYF.

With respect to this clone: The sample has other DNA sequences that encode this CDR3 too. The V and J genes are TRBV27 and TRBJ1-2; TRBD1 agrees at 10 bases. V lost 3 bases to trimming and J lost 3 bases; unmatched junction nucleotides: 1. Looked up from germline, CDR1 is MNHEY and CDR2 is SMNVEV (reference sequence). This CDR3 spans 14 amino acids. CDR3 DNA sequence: TGTGCCAGCAGTTTCGGACAGGGGGACTATGGCTACACCTTC. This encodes CASSFGQGDYGYTF.

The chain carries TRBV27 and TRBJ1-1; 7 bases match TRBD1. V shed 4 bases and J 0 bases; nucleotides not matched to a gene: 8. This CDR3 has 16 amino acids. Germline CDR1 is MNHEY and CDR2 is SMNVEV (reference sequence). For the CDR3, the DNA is TGTGCCAGCAGTTCGGAGGGGGCCGCCGTGAACACTGAAGCTTTCTTT. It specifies CASSSEGAAVNTEAFF.

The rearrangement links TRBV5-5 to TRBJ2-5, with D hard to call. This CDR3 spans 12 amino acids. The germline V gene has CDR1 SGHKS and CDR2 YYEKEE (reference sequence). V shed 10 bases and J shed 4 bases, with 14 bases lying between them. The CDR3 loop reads CASAPEGETQYF. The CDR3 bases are TGTGCCTCTGCACCGGAAGGAGAGACCCAGTACTTC.

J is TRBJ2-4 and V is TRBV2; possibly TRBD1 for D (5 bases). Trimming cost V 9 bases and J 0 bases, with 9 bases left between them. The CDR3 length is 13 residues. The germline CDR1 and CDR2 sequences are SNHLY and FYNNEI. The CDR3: CASWGIAKNIQYF. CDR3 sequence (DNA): TGTGCCAGTTGGGGCATAGCCAAAAACATTCAGTACTTC.

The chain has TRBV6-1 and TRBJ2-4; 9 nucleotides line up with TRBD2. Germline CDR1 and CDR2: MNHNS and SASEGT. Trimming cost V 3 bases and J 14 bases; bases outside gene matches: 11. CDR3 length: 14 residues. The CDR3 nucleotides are TGTGCCAGCAGTGATCTTGCTTCGGGACTAGCCGAGTACTTC. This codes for CASSDLASGLAEYF.